This entry describes one TCR beta chain. These data come from a study of blood T cell repertoires in COVID-19. Background on the study: Nucleic acid was either cDNA or gDNA, and it came from T cells, B-cell-depleted T cells, or PBMCs.

This CDR3 spans 14 amino acids. The germline gives CDR1 SGHAT, CDR2 FQNNGV. Trimming removed 6 bases at V and 4 bases at J, with 13 bases between. Only in-frame clones appear in the TCRdb table, and some are missing; sequencing was by immunoSEQ multiplex PCR. This sample yields about 270,000 clones, of which around nine tenths are seen a single time; 8.5% to 9% belongs to the top ten. This chain joins TRBV11-2 and TRBJ1-3; TRBD1 is a possible D gene (6 bases). The specimen sequenced was peripheral blood. The receptor's source is a man aged 40-55 years with active or convalescent COVID-19. CDR3 residues: CASSPNRAGNTIYF. The CDR3 DNA reads as TGTGCCAGCAGTCCCAACAGGGCGGGAAACACCATATATTTT.